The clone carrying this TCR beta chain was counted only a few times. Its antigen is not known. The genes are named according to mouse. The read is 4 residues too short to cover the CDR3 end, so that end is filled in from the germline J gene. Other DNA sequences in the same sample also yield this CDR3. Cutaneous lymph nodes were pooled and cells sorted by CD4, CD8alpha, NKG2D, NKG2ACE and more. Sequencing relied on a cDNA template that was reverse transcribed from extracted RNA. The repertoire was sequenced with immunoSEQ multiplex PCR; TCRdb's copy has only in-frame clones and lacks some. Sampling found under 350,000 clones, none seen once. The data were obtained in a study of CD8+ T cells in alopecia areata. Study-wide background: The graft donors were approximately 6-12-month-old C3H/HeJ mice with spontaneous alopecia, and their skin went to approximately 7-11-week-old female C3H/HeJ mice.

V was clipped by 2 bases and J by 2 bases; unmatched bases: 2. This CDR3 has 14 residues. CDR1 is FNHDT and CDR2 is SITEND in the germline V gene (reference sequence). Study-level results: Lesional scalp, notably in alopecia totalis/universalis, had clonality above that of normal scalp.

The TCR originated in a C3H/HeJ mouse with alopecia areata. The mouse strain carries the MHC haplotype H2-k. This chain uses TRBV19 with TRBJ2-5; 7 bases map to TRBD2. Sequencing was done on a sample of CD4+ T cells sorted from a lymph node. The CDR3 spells CASSIRGGQDTQYF. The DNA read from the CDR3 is TGTGCCAGCAGTATCCGGGGGGGCCAAGAC.